A selection of T cell receptor beta chains follows, all from one sample in a study of T cells expressing NK-cell markers. TCRdb re-analyzed the 5' RACE reads; it lists each CDR3 protein once, without DNA. The listing contains 16,000 or so distinct CDR3 sequences. Sequenced: blood T cells: a sorted CD56 or NKG2C T cell subset, CD4+ or CD8+ T cells, or bulk PBMC T cells (not recorded which). The source of these receptors is a man aged 18-75 years in good health. The CDR3 runs from the conserved cysteine through the conserved F or W.

TRBJ2-2	TRBV29-1	CSVEGGTANTGELFF
TRBJ1-2	TRBV6-2/TRBV6-3	CASRGQGSYGYTF
TRBJ2-3	TRBV5-1	CASSSLAGGRTDTQYF
TRBJ2-1	TRBV7-9	CASSLGINEQFF
TRBJ2-1	TRBV19	CASSTQAGVSYNEQFF
TRBJ2-7	TRBV7-6	CASSSRDGSGEQYF
TRBJ2-7	TRBV18	CASSPRSGVYEQYF
TRBJ1-5	TRBV5-1	CASSLYPVDGNQPQHF
TRBJ2-3	TRBV3-1	CASNLAGSTDTQYF
TRBJ2-1	TRBV28	CASSLSTGGSYNEQFF
TRBJ2-6	TRBV6-5	CASLQGNVLTF
TRBJ2-3	TRBV12-3/TRBV12-4	CASSPGYSRDTQYF
TRBJ1-5	TRBV7-2	CASSLASGERNQPQHF
TRBJ2-5	TRBV7-9	CASSAPGQSKTQYF
TRBJ1-5	TRBV6-1	CASNLRASAKGNQPQHF
TRBJ2-5	TRBV12-3/TRBV12-4	CASRLGGLQETQYF
TRBJ2-1	TRBV6-2/TRBV6-3	CASSPAGGGYNEQFF
TRBJ2-7	TRBV4-3	CASSPRASGSYEQYF
TRBJ2-1	TRBV27	CASSFGNEQFF
TRBJ2-7	TRBV2	CASSEAGLAGDEQYF
TRBJ2-3	TRBV7-2	CASSFNGGAIDTQYF
TRBJ2-7	TRBV12-3/TRBV12-4	CASSPGTGAYF
TRBJ2-2	TRBV11-2	CASSLRTSGRINTGELFF
TRBJ2-3	TRBV12-3/TRBV12-4	CASSPTGGSINTQYF
TRBJ2-1	TRBV25-1	CASSGAGVYNEQFF
TRBJ2-7	TRBV4-3	CASSPGVASGSSYEQYF
TRBJ2-7	TRBV10-3	CAVSPTSGSLHAYEQYF
TRBJ2-1	TRBV9	CASSVGVFLSYNEQFF
TRBJ1-1	TRBV24-1	CATSEGRFTEAFF
TRBJ1-5	TRBV20-1	CSASRLNQPQHF
TRBJ1-1	TRBV7-2	CASSKGRLGVAFF
TRBJ2-1	TRBV4-2	CASSQTFDEQFF
TRBJ1-1	TRBV20-1	CRGGRGETEAFF
TRBJ1-6	TRBV20-1	CSASVNRLYNSPLHF
TRBJ1-2	TRBV19	CASNKIGAWDYGYTF
TRBJ2-1	TRBV20-1	CSAYAGVHNEQFF
TRBJ1-4	TRBV7-2	CASSLADRGVEKLFF
TRBJ2-7	TRBV11-2	CASSLPFGATPYF
TRBJ1-4	TRBV19	CASSITGLSEKLFF
TRBJ2-5	TRBV7-2	CASSRGQNQETQYF
TRBJ2-1	TRBV20-1	CSAEARVGTSGHSSYNEQFF
TRBJ2-5	TRBV7-2	CASSRDPGLGEETQYF
TRBJ2-2	TRBV6-5	CASSYSIDSPNTGELFF
TRBJ2-3	TRBV2	CASSERGPTDTQYF
TRBJ2-3	TRBV5-1	CASSLGASGGSSITTDTQYF
TRBJ2-1	TRBV9	CASSVAALGAYNEQFF
TRBJ1-1	TRBV7-2	CASSLVRMNTEAFF
TRBJ2-1	TRBV20-1	CSAQSLDGDEQFF
TRBJ2-7	TRBV6-5	CASSSRGESYEQYF
TRBJ2-6	TRBV6-5	CASSFTSGANVLTF
TRBJ2-7	TRBV7-8	CASSPGPEDEQYF
TRBJ1-5	TRBV28	CASRADLGNQPQHF
TRBJ2-3	TRBV29-1	CSVNVLAGGRDTQYF
TRBJ2-3	TRBV5-1	CASSPAVNPTDTQYF
TRBJ1-2	TRBV27	CASSLLGTGFGYTF
TRBJ2-6	TRBV18	CASSGTSLSGANVLTF
TRBJ2-1	TRBV2	CASSVGFYNEQFF